The subject of this entry is one T cell receptor (beta chain). CD8+ and CD4+ T cells from blood underwent TCR beta sequencing. Random hexamers were used to reverse transcribe 0.5 to 1 ug of RNA. In TCRdb, the immunoSEQ multiplex PCR reads were re-called with MiXCR into one record per CDR3 protein. Found here are 150,000 to 160,000 distinct CDR3 sequences, around 95% of them singletons; the top ten hold just over 0.2%. The data stem from a study of CD8 T cells in Susac syndrome. This CDR3 has 13 amino acids. Germline CDR1 and CDR2: SGHDN and FVKESK. V dropped 5 bases and J dropped 3 bases, with 11 bases sitting between them.

This chain links TRBV14 with TRBJ2-7; D gene unclear. The sequenced sample consisted of CD8+ T cells from PBMCs. This clonotype was sampled from a human donor with multiple sclerosis. CDR3 loop: CASSAGRGYEQYF. Here the CDR3 DNA reads TGTGCCAGCAGCGCAGGTAGAGGCTACGAGCAGTACTTC. The full variable domain, rest sourced from reference TRBV14 and TRBJ2-7, is EAGVTQFPSHSVIEKGQTVTLRCDPISGHDNLYWYRRVMGKEIKFLLHFVKESKQDESGMPNNRFLAERTGGTYSTLKVQPAELEDSGVYFCASSAGRGYEQYFGPGTRLTVT.